The 20 T cell receptor beta chains listed next were all sequenced from one sample in a study of shared clonotypes between healthy human individuals. The data were produced by immunoSEQ multiplex PCR, yet TCRdb's version contains in-frame clones alone and is incomplete. The sample includes some 2.3 million clones, more than 85% of them seen just once. Source material: naive CD4+ T cells from PBMCs. Documented subset: CD45RA+ positively selected. All receptors derive from a man younger than 30 in good health. Some clones in this sample may be carry-over from other donors' samples.

The V and J genes are TRBV5-1 and TRBJ2-3, with TRBD2 matching 11 bases. There are 16 residues in the CDR3. CDR1 is SGHRS and CDR2 is YFSETQ in the germline V gene. The V gene end was trimmed by 1 base and the J gene end by 4 bases; junction bases not matched to a gene: 5. The DNA for the CDR3 is TGCGCCAGCAGCTTGACTAGCGGGAGTTTGTCAGATACGCAGTATTTT. Translated, it gives CASSLTSGSLSDTQYF. The full variable domain, in which reference TRBV5-1 and TRBJ2-3 provide the parts outside the CDR3, is KAGVTQTPRYLIKTRGQQVTLSCSPISGHRSVSWYQQTPGQGLQFLFEYFSETQRNKGNFPGRFSGRQFSNSRSEMNVSTLELGDSALYLCASSLTSGSLSDTQYFGPGTRLTVL.

J is TRBJ2-7 and V is TRBV28; TRBD2 aligns across 12 bases. V was pared by 6 bases and J by 3 bases, with 9 bases of the junction left unmatched. Germline lookup yields CDR1 MDHEN and CDR2 SYDVKM. CDR3 length equals 16 residues. CDR3 nucleotide sequence: TGTGCCAGCAGGCCAGGACTAGCGGGAAACAGCTACGAGCAGTACTTC. This codes for CASRPGLAGNSYEQYF.

The rearrangement joins TRBV6-4 to TRBJ2-5; D is unresolved. The CDR3 spans 12 residues. CDR1 is MRHNA and CDR2 is SNTAGT in the germline V gene. The V and J ends lost 2 bases and 5 bases respectively, with 6 bases between them. The CDR3 loop reads CASSDRAETQYF. The CDR3 coding sequence is TGTGCCAGCAGTGACAGGGCTGAGACCCAGTACTTC.

The V call is TRBV5-6, the J call TRBJ1-2; D perhaps matches TRBD1 (5 bases). The germline V gene has CDR1 SGHDT and CDR2 YYEEEE. This CDR3 region has 14 residues. V was trimmed by 3 bases and J by 4 bases, leaving 13 bases between them. Written as DNA, the CDR3 is TGTGCCAGCAGCTCGCAGGGAGTTCCCTATGGCTACACCTTC. Translating it yields CASSSQGVPYGYTF.

This rearrangement joins TRBV4-2 to TRBJ2-1; D remains unclear. The CDR3 is made up of 13 amino acids. V lost 2 bases to trimming and J lost 6 bases, with 8 bases between them. The germline V gene has CDR1 LGHNA and CDR2 YNFKEQ. The DNA for the CDR3 is TGTGCCAGCAGCCAACAATCCGGCAATGAGCAGTTCTTC. Residues: CASSQQSGNEQFF.

V is TRBV19 and J is TRBJ1-5; D not certain. The ends were cut back, 5 bases at V and 10 bases at J, with 15 bases in the middle. The germline V gene encodes CDR1 LNHDA and CDR2 SQIVND (reference sequence). CDR3 length: 13 residues. CDR3 protein: CASSVRQVSPQHF. The CDR3 DNA sequence: TGTGCCAGTAGTGTCAGACAAGTCAGTCCCCAGCATTTT.

CDR3 loop: CASRSDVYEQYF. DNA of the CDR3: TGTGCCAGCAGGTCGGACGTCTACGAGCAGTACTTC. V is TRBV2 and J is TRBJ2-7; D gene ambiguous. Germline V gives CDR1 SNHLY, CDR2 FYNNEI. The CDR3 is made up of 12 amino acids. Trimming took off 6 bases at V and 3 bases at J, with 9 bases between the two ends.

V and J are TRBV5-1 and TRBJ2-5; no definite D call. The V end was cut by 4 bases, the J end by 2 bases, with 15 bases between. CDR1 SGHRS and CDR2 YFSETQ come from the germline V gene. This CDR3 has 15 residues. The CDR3 spells CASSANGLPQETQYF. The DNA for the CDR3 is TGCGCCAGCAGCGCCAACGGGCTACCTCAAGAGACCCAGTACTTC.

The chain recombines TRBV7-9 with TRBJ1-2; D remains unclear. Per the germline V gene, CDR1 is SEHNR and CDR2 is FQNEAQ (reference sequence). V was cut by 3 bases and J by 0 bases, with 14 bases left in between. The CDR3 sequence is 16 residues long. CDR3 DNA: TGTGCCAGCAGCTTTATTAAGGGTGTACCTAACTATGGCTACACCTTC. It yields the protein CASSFIKGVPNYGYTF.

In regard to this clone: This CDR3 is also generated by other DNA sequences in the sample. The genes are TRBV28 and TRBJ2-2; the D is unclear. The CDR3 consists of 13 residues. Germline-derived CDR1 and CDR2 are MDHEN and SYDVKM. Trimming left V 1 base short and J 6 bases short, with 6 bases between. This chain's CDR3 is CASSLLGPGELFF. The CDR3 DNA reads TGTGCCAGCAGTTTATTAGGCCCCGGGGAGCTGTTTTTT.

The chain has TRBV5-1 and TRBJ2-3, with TRBD2 as a possible D gene (5 bases). V shed 3 bases and J shed 0 bases, with 14 bases lying between them. Germline V gives CDR1 SGHRS, CDR2 YFSETQ. This CDR3 comprises 16 residues. The CDR3 coding sequence is TGCGCCAGCAGCTCCCTCGGGGTTACTAGCACAGATACGCAGTATTTT. Protein: CASSSLGVTSTDTQYF.

This chain uses TRBV29-1 with TRBJ2-2; 8 bases align to TRBD2. The CDR3 runs to 14 residues. J gave up 0 bases and V 7 bases, and 4 bases lay outside the gene matches. The germline V gene encodes CDR1 SQVTM and CDR2 ANQGSEA. Written as DNA, the CDR3 is TGCAGCGCCCGACTAGCGACGAACACCGGGGAGCTGTTTTTT. As protein: CSARLATNTGELFF.

This clone has more than one count but fewer than ten. This chain connects TRBV30 to TRBJ1-4; D unresolved. V was shortened by 0 bases and J by 7 bases, with 9 bases between the two germline ends. The germline CDR1 and CDR2 sequences are GTSNPN and SVGIG (reference sequence). The CDR3 sequence is 13 residues long. In DNA form, the CDR3 reads TGTGCCTGGAGTGTGGTTGGATCTGAAAAACTGTTTTTT. Protein: CAWSVVGSEKLFF.

The J gene is TRBJ2-6, the V gene TRBV11-2; 7 nucleotides line up with TRBD1. The CDR3 is made up of 16 amino acids. V shed 6 bases, J shed 3 bases, and the junction held 8 bases outside the gene matches. Germline CDR1 and CDR2: SGHAT and FQNNGV. The CDR3 nucleotides are TGTGCCAGCAGTCAAGGGGGCGCGGGTGGGGCCAACGTCCTGACTTTC. It translates to CASSQGGAGGANVLTF.

The chain employs TRBV11-1 and TRBJ2-7; possibly TRBD2 for D (6 bases). The V end was cut by 4 bases, the J end by 0 bases, with 13 bases between. This CDR3 region has 15 residues. The germline CDR1 and CDR2 sequences are SGHAT and FQDESV (reference sequence). This chain's CDR3 is CASSSSARSSYEQYF. CDR3 sequence (DNA): TGTGCCAGCAGCTCTAGCGCCCGAAGCTCCTACGAGCAGTACTTC.

V is TRBV2 and J is TRBJ1-6; no reliable D call. The CDR3 runs to 11 residues. Germline V CDR1 and CDR2: SNHLY, FYNNEI. With 7 bases removed from V and 9 bases from J, the gap between germline ends came to 7 bases. In DNA, the CDR3 is TGTGCCAGCAAAACTAGTTCACCCCTCCACTTT. Amino acids: CASKTSSPLHF.

The chain carries TRBV9 and TRBJ1-2; no clear D. This CDR3 has 14 residues. Germline CDR1 SGDLS, CDR2 YYNGEE. V dropped 0 bases and J dropped 2 bases, with 8 bases sitting between them. The CDR3 DNA reads as TGTGCCAGCAGCGTAGAGGGCGGGAACTATGGCTACACCTTC. This translates into CASSVEGGNYGYTF. Combining the CDR3 with reference TRBV9 and TRBJ1-2 gives the whole variable domain DSGVTQTPKHLITATGQRVTLRCSPRSGDLSVYWYQQSLDQGLQFLIQYYNGEERAKGNILERFSAQQFPDLHSELNLSSLELGDSALYFCASSVEGGNYGYTFGSGTRLTVV.

J is TRBJ2-2 and V is TRBV28, with 7 bases lining up with TRBD1. The CDR3 extends over 17 amino acids. V lost 7 bases, J lost 2 bases, and 13 bases stayed unmatched. From germline, CDR1 is MDHEN and CDR2 SYDVKM. CDR3 coding DNA: TGTGCCAGCAACCCGGGACAGTTGAAATTTAACACCGGGGAGCTGTTTTTT. Encoded protein: CASNPGQLKFNTGELFF.

With respect to this clone: Other DNA sequences in the sample encode the same CDR3. The J gene is TRBJ2-7, the V gene TRBV7-9; D remains unclear. The germline V and J ends were trimmed by 5 bases and 1 base, with 9 bases remaining between them. The germline V gene encodes CDR1 SEHNR and CDR2 FQNEAQ (reference sequence). The CDR3 extends over 13 amino acids. The CDR3 here is CASSPRRSYEQYF. The CDR3 nucleotides are TGTGCCAGCAGCCCGAGACGGTCCTACGAGCAGTACTTC.

The chain combines TRBV28 with TRBJ2-3; D is ambiguous. V was shortened by 3 bases and J by 11 bases, with 18 bases between the two germline ends. This CDR3 is built from 14 residues. Per germline, CDR1 MDHEN and CDR2 SYDVKM. The CDR3 region is CASSFGVAQRGQYF. CDR3 bases: TGTGCCAGCAGTTTTGGTGTGGCACAGAGAGGGCAGTATTTT.